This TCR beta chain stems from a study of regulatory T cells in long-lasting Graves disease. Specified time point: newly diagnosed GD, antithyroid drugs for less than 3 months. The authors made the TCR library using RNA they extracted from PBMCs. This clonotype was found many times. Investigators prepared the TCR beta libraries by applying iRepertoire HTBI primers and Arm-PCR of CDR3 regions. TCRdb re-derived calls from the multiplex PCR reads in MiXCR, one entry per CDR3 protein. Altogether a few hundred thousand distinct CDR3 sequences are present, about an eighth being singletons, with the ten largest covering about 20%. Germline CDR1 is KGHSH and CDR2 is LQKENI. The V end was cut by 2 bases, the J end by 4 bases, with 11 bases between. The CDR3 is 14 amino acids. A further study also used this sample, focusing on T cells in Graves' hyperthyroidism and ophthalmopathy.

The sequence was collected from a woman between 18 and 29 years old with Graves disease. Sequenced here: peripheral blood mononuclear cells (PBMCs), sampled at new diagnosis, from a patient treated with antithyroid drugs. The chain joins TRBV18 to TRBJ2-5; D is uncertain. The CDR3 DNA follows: TGTGCCAGCTCACCAGTCGAGGATCGAGAGACCCAGTACTTC. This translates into CASSPVEDRETQYF.